Sequencing of this T cell receptor (beta chain) was carried out in a study of tumor-infiltrating lymphocytes in oesophageal squamous cell carcinoma. TCRdb processed the PCR reads anew with MiXCR; each CDR3 protein has one entry. The table lists roughly 13,000 distinct CDR3 sequences, under 60% of them singletons. Sequences were obtained from blood. This receptor was identified in a male donor with esophageal squamous cell carcinoma.

The DNA for the CDR3 is TGTGCCAGCAGGACTAGCGGGAACACCGGGGAGCTGTTTTTT. It specifies CASRTSGNTGELFF. The rearrangement uses TRBV11-3 and TRBJ2-2; 9 nucleotides match TRBD2. Germline CDR1 reads SGHNT; CDR2 reads YENEEA. This CDR3 is built from 14 residues. The V and J ends lost 6 bases and 1 base, in that order; junction bases with no gene match: 0.